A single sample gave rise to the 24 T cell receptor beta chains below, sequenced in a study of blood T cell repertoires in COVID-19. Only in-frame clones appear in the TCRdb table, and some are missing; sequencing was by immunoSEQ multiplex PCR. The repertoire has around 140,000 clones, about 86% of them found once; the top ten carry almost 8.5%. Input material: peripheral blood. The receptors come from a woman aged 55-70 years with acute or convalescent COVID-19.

CDR3 sequence (DNA): TGTGCCAGCAGCTTCCAAAGCAGCGGGGGGGCTCCAGCCAAAAACATTCAGTACTTC. Translating gives CASSFQSSGGAPAKNIQYF. This chain uses TRBV7-2 with TRBJ2-4, with 10 bases that match TRBD2. CDR3 length: 19 amino acids. V was pared by 3 bases and J by 0 bases, with 11 bases of the junction left unmatched. Germline V gene data show CDR1 as SGHTA and CDR2 as FQGNSA.

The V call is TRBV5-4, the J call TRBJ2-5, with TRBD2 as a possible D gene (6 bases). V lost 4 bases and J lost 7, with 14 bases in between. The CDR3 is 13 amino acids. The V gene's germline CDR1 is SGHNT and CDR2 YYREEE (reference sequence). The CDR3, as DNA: TGTGCCAGCAGCCCCCGCGAGGAGGGGACCCAGTACTTC. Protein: CASSPREEGTQYF.

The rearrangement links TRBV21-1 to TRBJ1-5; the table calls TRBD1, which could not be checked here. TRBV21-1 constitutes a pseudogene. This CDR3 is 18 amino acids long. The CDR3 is CASSKAKDGHYSNQPQHF. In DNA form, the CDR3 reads TGTGCCAGCAGCAAAGCGAAGGACGGACACTATAGCAATCAGCCCCAGCATTTT.

The DNA for the CDR3 is TGTGCCACCAGTGACTCGACACAGTATGGCTACACCTTC. Residues: CATSDSTQYGYTF. This chain joins TRBV24-1 and TRBJ1-2; D is unresolved. V was pared by 4 bases and J by 5 bases, with 10 bases between. This CDR3 has 13 amino acids. The V gene's germline CDR1 is KGHDR and CDR2 SFDVKD.

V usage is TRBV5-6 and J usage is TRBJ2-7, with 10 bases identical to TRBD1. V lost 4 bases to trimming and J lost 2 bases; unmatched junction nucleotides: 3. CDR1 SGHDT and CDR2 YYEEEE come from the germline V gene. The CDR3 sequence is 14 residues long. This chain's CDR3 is CASSRDRGPYEQYF. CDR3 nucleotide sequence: TGTGCCAGCAGCCGGGACAGGGGACCCTACGAGCAGTACTTC.

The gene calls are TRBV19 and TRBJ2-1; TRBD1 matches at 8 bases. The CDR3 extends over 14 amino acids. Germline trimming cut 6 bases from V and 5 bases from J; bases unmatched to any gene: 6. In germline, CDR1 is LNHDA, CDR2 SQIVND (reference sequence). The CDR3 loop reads CASRRQGLDNEQFF. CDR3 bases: TGTGCCAGTAGGAGACAGGGGTTAGACAATGAGCAGTTCTTC.

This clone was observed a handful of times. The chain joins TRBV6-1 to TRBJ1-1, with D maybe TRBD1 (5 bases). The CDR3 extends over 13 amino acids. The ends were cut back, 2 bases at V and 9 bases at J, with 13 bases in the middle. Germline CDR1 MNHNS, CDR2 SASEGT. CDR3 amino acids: CASSELPDSKAFF. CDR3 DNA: TGTGCCAGCAGTGAACTCCCTGACAGCAAAGCTTTCTTT.

CDR3 bases: TGTGCCAGCAGCTCCAAGACTAGCGGGGGAAGCACAGATACGCAGTATTTT. Residues: CASSSKTSGGSTDTQYF. The V call is TRBV7-9, the J call TRBJ2-3, with 12 bases that match TRBD2. J was trimmed by 0 bases and V by 4 bases; bases with no gene match: 5. CDR1 and CDR2 from the germline V gene are SEHNR and FQNEAQ (reference sequence). This CDR3 spans 17 amino acids.

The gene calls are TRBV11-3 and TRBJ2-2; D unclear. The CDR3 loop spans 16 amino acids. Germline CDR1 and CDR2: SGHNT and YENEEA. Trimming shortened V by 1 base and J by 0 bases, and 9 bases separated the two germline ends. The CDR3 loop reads CASSLVPGSNTGELFF. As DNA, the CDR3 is TGTGCCAGCAGCTTAGTCCCGGGTTCGAACACCGGGGAGCTGTTTTTT.

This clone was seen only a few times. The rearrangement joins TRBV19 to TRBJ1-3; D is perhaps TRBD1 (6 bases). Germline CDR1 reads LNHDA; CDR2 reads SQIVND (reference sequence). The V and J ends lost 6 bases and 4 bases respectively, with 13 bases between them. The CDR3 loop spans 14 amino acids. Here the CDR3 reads CASSGTGMGNTIYF. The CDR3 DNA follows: TGTGCCAGTAGCGGTACAGGGATGGGAAACACCATATATTTT.

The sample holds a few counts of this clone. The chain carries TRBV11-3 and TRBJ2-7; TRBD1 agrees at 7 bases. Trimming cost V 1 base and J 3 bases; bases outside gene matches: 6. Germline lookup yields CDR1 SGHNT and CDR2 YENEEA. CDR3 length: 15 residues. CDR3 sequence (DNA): TGTGCCAGCAGCTTAGGAAAGGCAGGGGGCTACGAGCAGTACTTC. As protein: CASSLGKAGGYEQYF.

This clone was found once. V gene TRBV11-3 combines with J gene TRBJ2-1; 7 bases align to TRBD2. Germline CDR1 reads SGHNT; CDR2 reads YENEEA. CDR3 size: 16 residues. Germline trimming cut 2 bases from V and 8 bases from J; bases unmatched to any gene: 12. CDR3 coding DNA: TGTGCCAGCAGCTTAATGGCTAGCGGCATAAATGATGAGCAGTTCTTC. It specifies CASSLMASGINDEQFF. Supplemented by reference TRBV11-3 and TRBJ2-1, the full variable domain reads EAGVVQSPRYKIIEKKQPVAFWCNPISGHNTLYWYLQNLGQGPELLIRYENEEAVDDSQLPKDRFSAERLKGVDSTLKIQPAELGDSAVYLCASSLMASGINDEQFFGPGTRLTVL.

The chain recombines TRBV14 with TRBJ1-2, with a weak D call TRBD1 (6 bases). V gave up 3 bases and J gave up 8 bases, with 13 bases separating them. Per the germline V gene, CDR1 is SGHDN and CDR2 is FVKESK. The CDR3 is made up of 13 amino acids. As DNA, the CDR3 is TGTGCCAGCAGCCATGTACCAGGGGTCGGCTACACCTTC. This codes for CASSHVPGVGYTF.

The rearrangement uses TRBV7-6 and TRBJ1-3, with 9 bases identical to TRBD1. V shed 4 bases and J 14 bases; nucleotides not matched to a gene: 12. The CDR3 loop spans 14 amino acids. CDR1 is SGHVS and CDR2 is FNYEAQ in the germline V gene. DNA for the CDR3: TGTGCCAGCAGCTCAACTCCGGGACAGGGAGCGGTATATTTT. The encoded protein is CASSSTPGQGAVYF.

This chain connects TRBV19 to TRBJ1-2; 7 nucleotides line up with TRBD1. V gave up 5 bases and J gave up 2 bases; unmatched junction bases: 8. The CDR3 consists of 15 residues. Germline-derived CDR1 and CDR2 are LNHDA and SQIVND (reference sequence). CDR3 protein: CASSPSTGLNYGYTF. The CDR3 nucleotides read TGTGCCAGTAGTCCATCGACAGGGCTAAACTATGGCTACACCTTC.

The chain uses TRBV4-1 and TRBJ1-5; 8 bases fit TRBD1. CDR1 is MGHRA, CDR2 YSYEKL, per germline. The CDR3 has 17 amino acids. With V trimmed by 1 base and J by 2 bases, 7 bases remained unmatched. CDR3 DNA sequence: TGCGCCAGCAGCCAAGGGCCCAGGGGGCCGGGCAATCAGCCCCAGCATTTT. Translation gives CASSQGPRGPGNQPQHF.

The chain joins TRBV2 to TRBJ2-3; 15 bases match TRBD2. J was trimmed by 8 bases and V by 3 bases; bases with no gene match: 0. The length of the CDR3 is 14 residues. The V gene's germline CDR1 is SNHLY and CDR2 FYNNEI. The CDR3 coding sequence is TGTGCCAGCAGTGAGGGACTAGCGGGGGGTACGCAGTATTTT. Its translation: CASSEGLAGGTQYF.

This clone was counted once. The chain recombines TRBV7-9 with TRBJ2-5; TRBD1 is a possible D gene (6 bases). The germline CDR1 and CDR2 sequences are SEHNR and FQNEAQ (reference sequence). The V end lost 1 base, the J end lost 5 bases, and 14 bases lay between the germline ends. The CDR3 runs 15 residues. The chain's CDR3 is CASSLGAGVYETQYF. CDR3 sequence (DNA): TGTGCCAGCAGCTTAGGGGCAGGGGTCTACGAGACCCAGTACTTC.

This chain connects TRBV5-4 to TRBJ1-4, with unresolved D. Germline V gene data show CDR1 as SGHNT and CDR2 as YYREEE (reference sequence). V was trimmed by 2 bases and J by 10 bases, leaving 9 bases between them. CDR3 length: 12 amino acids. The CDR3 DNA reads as TGTGCCAGCAGCTTTTTATCGGGAAAACTGTTTTTT. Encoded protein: CASSFLSGKLFF.

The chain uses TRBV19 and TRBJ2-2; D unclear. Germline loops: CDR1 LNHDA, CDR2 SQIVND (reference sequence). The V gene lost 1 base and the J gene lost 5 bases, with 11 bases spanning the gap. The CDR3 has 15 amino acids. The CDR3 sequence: CASSIGSLATGELFF. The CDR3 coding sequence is TGTGCCAGTAGTATAGGGTCTCTCGCGACCGGGGAGCTGTTTTTT.

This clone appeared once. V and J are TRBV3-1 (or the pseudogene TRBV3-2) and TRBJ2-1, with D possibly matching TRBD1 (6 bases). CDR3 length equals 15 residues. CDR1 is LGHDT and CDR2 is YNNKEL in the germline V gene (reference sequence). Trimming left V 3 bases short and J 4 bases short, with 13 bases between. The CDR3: CASSQQGFVYNEQFF. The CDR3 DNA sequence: TGTGCCAGCAGCCAGCAGGGGTTTGTGTACAATGAGCAGTTCTTC.

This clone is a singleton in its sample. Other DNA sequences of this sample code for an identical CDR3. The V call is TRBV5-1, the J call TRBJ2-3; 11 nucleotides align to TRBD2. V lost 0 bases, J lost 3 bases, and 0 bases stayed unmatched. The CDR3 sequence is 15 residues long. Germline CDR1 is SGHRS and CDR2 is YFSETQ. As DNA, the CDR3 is TGCGCCAGCAGCTTGGGACTAGCGGGGACAGATACGCAGTATTTT. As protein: CASSLGLAGTDTQYF.

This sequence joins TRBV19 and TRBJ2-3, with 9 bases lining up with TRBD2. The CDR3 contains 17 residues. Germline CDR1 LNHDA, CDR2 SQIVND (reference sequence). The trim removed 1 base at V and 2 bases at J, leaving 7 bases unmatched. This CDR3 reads CASSIVVPSGATDTQYF. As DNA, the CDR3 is TGTGCCAGTAGTATAGTAGTGCCTAGCGGGGCCACAGATACGCAGTATTTT.

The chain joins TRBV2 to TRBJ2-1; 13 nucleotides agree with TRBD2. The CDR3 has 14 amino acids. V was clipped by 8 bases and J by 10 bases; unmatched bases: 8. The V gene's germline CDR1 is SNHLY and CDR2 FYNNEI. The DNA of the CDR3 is TGTGCCAGCCCGGGACTAGCGGGGTGGAGGGAGCAGTTCTTC. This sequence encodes CASPGLAGWREQFF.